A selection of T cell receptor beta chains follows, all from one sample in a study of blood T cell repertoires in COVID-19. Clones were sequenced by immunoSEQ multiplex PCR, and TCRdb holds only the in-frame ones, with some missing. The table shows 40,000 to 45,000 clones, with roughly nine tenths occurring only once. Material for sequencing was peripheral blood. These receptors came from a human donor in a cohort sampled during active COVID-19. Both conserved end residues are part of each CDR3. The D gene is left open where the match is weak. Clone size is not always given. Where it is, it says once, few, many or a class for expanded clones.

j_gene,len,v_gene,abundance,d_gene,CDR3aa,CDR3nt
TRBJ2-5,14,TRBV5-1,NA,TRBD2,CASSFTSGEETQYF,TGCGCCAGCAGCTTTACTAGCGGGGAAGAGACCCAGTACTTC
TRBJ2-3,15,TRBV3-1/TRBV3-2,NA,NA,CASSQGDYRTDTQYF,TGTGCCAGCAGCCAAGGCGATTATCGCACAGATACGCAGTATTTT
TRBJ1-1,14,TRBV3-1/TRBV3-2,NA,NA,CASSRGTANTEAFF,TGTGCCAGCAGCCGCGGGACGGCGAACACTGAAGCTTTCTTT
TRBJ2-1,15,TRBV29-1,NA,NA,CSVYGTPKSYNEQFF,TGCAGCGTTTACGGGACTCCCAAATCCTACAATGAGCAGTTCTTC
TRBJ2-7,14,TRBV5-1,NA,NA,CASVATPSSHEQYF,TGCGCCAGCGTCGCAACACCCAGTTCCCACGAGCAGTACTTC
TRBJ1-2,15,TRBV5-8,NA,NA,CASSLEGTGFYGYTF,TGTGCCAGCAGCTTGGAGGGAACAGGGTTCTATGGCTACACCTTC
TRBJ2-7,13,TRBV27,NA,TRBD1,CASSRDRDYEQYF,TGTGCCAGCAGTCGGGACAGGGACTACGAGCAGTACTTC
TRBJ2-5,14,TRBV2,NA,NA,CASSSYGGQETQYF,TGTGCCAGCAGTTCTTATGGAGGCCAAGAGACCCAGTACTTC
TRBJ2-1,17,TRBV7-9,few,TRBD2,CASSEGWSGLADNEQFF,TGTGCCAGCAGCGAAGGGTGGTCGGGACTAGCGGACAATGAGCAGTTCTTC
TRBJ1-2,15,TRBV18,once,NA,CASSPPNDEGYGYTF,TGTGCCAGCTCACCACCGAACGATGAGGGTTATGGCTACACCTTC
TRBJ1-1,12,TRBV12-5,NA,NA,CASGPGRGEAFF,TGTGCTAGTGGCCCCGGTCGGGGTGAAGCTTTCTTT
TRBJ2-3,13,TRBV12-3/TRBV12-4,NA,NA,CASRLGLKDTQYF,TGTGCCAGCAGGCTGGGACTTAAAGATACGCAGTATTTT
TRBJ1-2,14,TRBV27,NA,NA,CASSSVLYSYGYTF,TGTGCCAGCAGTTCGGTCCTCTACAGCTATGGCTACACCTTC
TRBJ2-1,15,TRBV3-1/TRBV3-2,NA,TRBD2,CASSRTSGRDNEQFF,TGTGCCAGCAGCCGTACTAGCGGGCGTGACAATGAGCAGTTCTTC
TRBJ1-3,14,TRBV5-1,NA,TRBD1,CASSPGTAGNTIYF,TGCGCCAGCAGCCCAGGGACAGCAGGAAACACCATATATTTT
TRBJ2-3,11,TRBV3-1/TRBV3-2,NA,NA,CASSLLDTQYF,TGTGCCAGCAGCCTCCTGGATACGCAGTATTTT
TRBJ2-2,15,TRBV21-1,NA,NA,CASSTQTRSTGELFF,TGTGCCAGCAGCACCCAGACTAGATCCACCGGGGAGCTGTTTTTT
TRBJ2-6,18,TRBV5-1,NA,TRBD1,CASSLEGALSSGANVLTF,TGCGCCAGCAGCTTGGAGGGGGCCTTGTCGTCTGGGGCCAACGTCCTGACTTTC
TRBJ1-1,16,TRBV19,NA,TRBD1,CASSTRWGRGISEAFF,TGTGCCAGTAGTACCCGATGGGGCAGGGGGATATCTGAAGCTTTCTTT
TRBJ2-3,15,TRBV5-1,NA,NA,CASSLQGLSTDTQYF,TGCGCCAGCAGCTTGCAGGGCTTAAGCACAGATACGCAGTATTTT
TRBJ2-6,15,TRBV2,NA,NA,CASRRADSGANVLTF,TGTGCCAGCAGGCGAGCCGACTCTGGGGCCAACGTCCTGACTTTC
TRBJ1-4,15,TRBV6-6,few,TRBD1,CASRRGTGTHEKLFF,TGTGCCAGCAGAAGGGGGACAGGGACCCATGAAAAACTGTTTTTT
TRBJ2-3,15,TRBV6-5,NA,TRBD1,CASRPRQGRTDTQYF,TGTGCCAGCAGGCCGCGACAGGGTAGGACAGATACGCAGTATTTT
TRBJ2-3,15,TRBV19,once,NA,CASSIGDTTTDTQYF,TGTGCCAGTAGCATAGGAGATACTACCACAGATACGCAGTATTTT
TRBJ2-7,15,TRBV7-9,NA,NA,CASSYAGEGPYEQYF,TGTGCCAGCAGCTACGCGGGTGAAGGGCCCTACGAGCAGTACTTC
TRBJ1-1,15,TRBV6-5,NA,NA,CASSYSIGGAGKAFF,TGTGCCAGCAGTTACTCGATCGGGGGGGCGGGAAAAGCTTTCTTT
TRBJ2-2,14,TRBV27,NA,TRBD1,CASTNRGFHGELFF,TGTGCCAGCACCAACAGGGGGTTCCACGGGGAGCTGTTTTTT
TRBJ2-7,14,TRBV5-6,NA,TRBD1,CASSSGGRGNEQYF,TGTGCCAGCAGCTCCGGAGGCAGGGGGAACGAGCAGTACTTC
TRBJ1-2,13,TRBV15,NA,TRBD1,CATSPDRYYGYTF,TGTGCCACCAGCCCGGACAGGTACTATGGCTACACCTTC
TRBJ2-2,15,TRBV25-1,NA,TRBD2,CASSGLAGVTGELFF,TGTGCCAGCAGTGGACTAGCGGGAGTAACCGGGGAGCTGTTTTTT
TRBJ2-5,15,TRBV24-1,NA,TRBD2,CATSEGGAGTGTQYF,TGTGCCACCAGTGAAGGAGGAGCGGGAACCGGGACCCAGTACTTC